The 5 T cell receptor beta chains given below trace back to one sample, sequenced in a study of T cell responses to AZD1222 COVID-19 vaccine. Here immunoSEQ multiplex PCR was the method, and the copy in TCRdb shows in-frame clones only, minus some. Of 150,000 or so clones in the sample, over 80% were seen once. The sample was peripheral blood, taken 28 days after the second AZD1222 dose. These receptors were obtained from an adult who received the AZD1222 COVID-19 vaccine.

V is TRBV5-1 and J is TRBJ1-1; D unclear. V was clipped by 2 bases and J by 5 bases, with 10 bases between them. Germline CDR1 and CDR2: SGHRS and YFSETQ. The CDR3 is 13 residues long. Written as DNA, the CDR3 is TGCGCCAGCAGCTTTGACGGGGTTACTGAAGCTTTCTTT. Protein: CASSFDGVTEAFF. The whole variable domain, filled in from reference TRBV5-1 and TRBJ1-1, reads KAGVTQTPRYLIKTRGQQVTLSCSPISGHRSVSWYQQTPGQGLQFLFEYFSETQRNKGNFPGRFSGRQFSNSRSEMNVSTLELGDSALYLCASSFDGVTEAFFGQGTRLTVV.

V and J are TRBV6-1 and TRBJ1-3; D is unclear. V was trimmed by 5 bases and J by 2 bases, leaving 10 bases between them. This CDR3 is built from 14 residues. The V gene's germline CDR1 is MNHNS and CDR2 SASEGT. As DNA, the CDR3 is TGTGCCAGCAGTTCCACAGATACTGGAAACACCATATATTTT. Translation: CASSSTDTGNTIYF.

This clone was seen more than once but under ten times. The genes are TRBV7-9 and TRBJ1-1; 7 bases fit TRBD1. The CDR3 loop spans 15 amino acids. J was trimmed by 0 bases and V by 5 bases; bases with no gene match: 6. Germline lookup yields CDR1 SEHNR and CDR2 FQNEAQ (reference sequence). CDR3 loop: CASSPKDRLNTEAFF. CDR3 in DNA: TGTGCCAGCAGCCCGAAGGACAGGTTGAACACTGAAGCTTTCTTT.

CDR3 residues: CASSLVGDPYNEQFF. In DNA, the CDR3 is TGCGCCAGCAGCTTGGTAGGTGACCCCTACAATGAGCAGTTCTTC. V is TRBV5-1 and J is TRBJ2-1; D is ambiguous. The germline V gene has CDR1 SGHRS and CDR2 YFSETQ. V gave up 0 bases and J gave up 2 bases, with 9 bases separating them. The CDR3 sequence is 15 residues long.

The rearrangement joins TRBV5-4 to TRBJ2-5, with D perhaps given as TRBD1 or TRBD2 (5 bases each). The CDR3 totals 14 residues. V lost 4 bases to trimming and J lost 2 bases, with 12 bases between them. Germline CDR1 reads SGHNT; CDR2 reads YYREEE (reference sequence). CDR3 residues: CASSLGTRQETQYF. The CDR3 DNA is TGTGCCAGCAGCCTAGGGACCCGGCAAGAGACCCAGTACTTC.